A single sample is the source of the 5 T cell receptor beta chains below, sequenced in a study of T cell repertoires in cytomegalovirus infection. These receptors have no known antigen. TCRdb processed the reads anew with MiXCR; each CDR3 protein has one entry. The data hold around 800,000 distinct CDR3 sequences, with about 31% observed a single time. The sequences come from cultured CD8+ T cells from PBMCs, collected from culture after CMV antigen stimulation. The receptor set was obtained from a human donor in good health (CMV status not recorded). Some clones in this sample may be carry-over from other donors' samples.

This clonotype occurred many times. The DNA of the CDR3 is TGTGCCAGCCATACGAGGGTCTACAATGAGCAGTTCTTC. Protein sequence: CASHTRVYNEQFF. The V gene is TRBV6-2 or TRBV6-3, the J gene TRBJ2-1; D may be TRBD2 (5 bases). CDR1 and CDR2 (germline): MNHEY, SVGEGT. V was pared by 8 bases and J by 3 bases, with 11 bases between. This CDR3 contains 13 residues.

The chain carries TRBV5-6 and TRBJ2-2; 8 nucleotides match TRBD1. CDR3 length: 15 amino acids. Germline CDR1 reads SGHDT; CDR2 reads YYEEEE. V gave up 1 base and J gave up 3 bases; unmatched junction bases: 2. CDR3 amino acids: CASSLWTGYTGELFF. CDR3 DNA sequence: TGTGCCAGCAGCTTGTGGACAGGGTACACCGGGGAGCTGTTTTTT. The full variable domain, in which reference TRBV5-6 and TRBJ2-2 provide the parts outside the CDR3, is DAGVTQSPTHLIKTRGQQVTLRCSPKSGHDTVSWYQQALGQGPQFIFQYYEEEERQRGNFPDRFSGHQFPNYSSELNVNALLLGDSALYLCASSLWTGYTGELFFGEGSRLTVL.

This clonotype was recorded a few times. The V gene is TRBV4-2, the J gene TRBJ2-1; D is perhaps TRBD2 (7 bases). Trimming left V 0 bases short and J 3 bases short, with 21 bases between. CDR3 size: 19 residues. In germline, CDR1 is LGHNA, CDR2 YNFKEQ. This chain's CDR3 is CASSQDSRMAGAFYNEQFF. CDR3 DNA sequence: TGTGCCAGCAGCCAAGATAGCCGAATGGCGGGGGCCTTCTACAATGAGCAGTTCTTC.

The rearrangement links TRBV13 to TRBJ2-7, with 10 positions matching TRBD1. J was trimmed by 5 bases and V by 0 bases; bases with no gene match: 1. The CDR3 has 14 amino acids. Per the germline V gene, CDR1 is PRHDT and CDR2 is FYEKMQ (reference sequence). DNA of the CDR3: TGTGCCAGCAGCTTAGGGACAGGGGGCCACGAGCAGTACGTC. It translates to CASSLGTGGHEQYV.

To note about this clonotype: A read error may be the cause here, since a much bigger clone is one base away. The chain carries TRBV7-2 and TRBJ2-2, with 7 bases aligning to TRBD2. The CDR3 spans 17 residues. In germline, CDR1 is SGHTA, CDR2 FQGNSA. V shed 2 bases and J 8 bases; nucleotides not matched to a gene: 14. The chain's CDR3 is CASSLSLAGTTFGELFF. For the CDR3, the DNA is TGTGCCAGCAGCTTATCATTGGCGGGGACTACCTTTGGGGAGCTGTTTTTT.